What follows is one TCR beta chain and its context. Its antigen is still unknown. Within the sample, other DNA sequences also encode this same CDR3. This sample stems from a study of T cells in localized non-small cell lung cancer. Study results and limitations: The highest T cell clonality was in uninvolved adjacent lung, above tumor.

Produced via immunoSEQ multiplex PCR; TCRdb's table is partial and in-frame only. There are just under 35,000 clones in the sample; approximately 90% occur only once, and roughly 12% lies in the top ten. The CDR3 runs 12 residues. Trimming pared 6 bases from V and 1 base from J, leaving 5 bases between. Germline V lookup: CDR1 SNHLY, CDR2 FYNNEI. The sample was peripheral blood mononuclear cells, taken before any cancer treatment. The rearrangement links TRBV2 to TRBJ2-3; no firm D call. The sequence was obtained from an older female donor with stage II lung adenocarcinoma. In DNA form, the CDR3 reads TGTGCCAGCAGCGAGCGCACAGATACGCAGTATTTT. Translation gives CASSERTDTQYF.